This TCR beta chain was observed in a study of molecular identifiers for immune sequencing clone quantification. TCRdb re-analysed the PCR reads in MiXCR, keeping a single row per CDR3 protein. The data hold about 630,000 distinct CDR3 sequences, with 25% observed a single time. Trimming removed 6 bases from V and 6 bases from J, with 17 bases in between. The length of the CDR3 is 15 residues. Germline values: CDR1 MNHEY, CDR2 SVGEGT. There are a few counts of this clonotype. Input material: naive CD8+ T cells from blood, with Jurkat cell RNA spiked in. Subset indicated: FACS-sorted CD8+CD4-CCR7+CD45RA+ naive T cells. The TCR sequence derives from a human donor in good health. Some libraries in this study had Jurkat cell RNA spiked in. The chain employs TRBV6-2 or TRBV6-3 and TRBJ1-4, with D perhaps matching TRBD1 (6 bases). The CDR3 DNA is TGTGCCAGCAGCCCTCTAGACAGGTTGGATGAAAAACTGTTTTTT. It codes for CASSPLDRLDEKLFF.